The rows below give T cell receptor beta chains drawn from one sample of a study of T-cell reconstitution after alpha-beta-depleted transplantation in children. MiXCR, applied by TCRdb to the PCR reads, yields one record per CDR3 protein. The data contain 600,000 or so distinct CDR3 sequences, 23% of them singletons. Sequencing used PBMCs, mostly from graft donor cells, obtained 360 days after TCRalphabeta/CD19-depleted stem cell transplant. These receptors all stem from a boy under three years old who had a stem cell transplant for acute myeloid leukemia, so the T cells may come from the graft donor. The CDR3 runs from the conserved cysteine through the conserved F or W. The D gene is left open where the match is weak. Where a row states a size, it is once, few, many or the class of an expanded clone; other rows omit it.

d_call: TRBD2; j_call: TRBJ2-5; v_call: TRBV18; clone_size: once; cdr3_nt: TGTGCCAGCTCACCGCAGCGGGGGGGCCAGGAGACCCAGTACTTC; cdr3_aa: CASSPQRGGQETQYF
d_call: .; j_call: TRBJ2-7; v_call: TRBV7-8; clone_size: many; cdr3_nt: TGTGCCAGCAGCATGACAGAGTACGAGCAGTACTTC; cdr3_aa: CASSMTEYEQYF
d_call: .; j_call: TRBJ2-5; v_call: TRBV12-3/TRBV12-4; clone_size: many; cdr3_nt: TGTGCCAGCAGTTGGACTAACCTTCAAGAGACCCAGTACTTC; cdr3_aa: CASSWTNLQETQYF
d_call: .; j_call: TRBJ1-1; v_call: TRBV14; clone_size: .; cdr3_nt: TGTGCCAGCAGCCAAGATTTGCACACTGAAGCTTTCTTT; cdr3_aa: CASSQDLHTEAFF
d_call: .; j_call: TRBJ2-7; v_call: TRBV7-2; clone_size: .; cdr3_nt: TGTGCCAGCAGCTGGGGGCAGGCCCAGTACGAGCAGTACTTC; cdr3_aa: CASSWGQAQYEQYF
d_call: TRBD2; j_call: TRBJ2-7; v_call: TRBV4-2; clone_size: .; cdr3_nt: TGTGCCAGCAGCCCCGTTGACCTAGCGGGAGTGGGCGAGCAGTACTTC; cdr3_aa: CASSPVDLAGVGEQYF
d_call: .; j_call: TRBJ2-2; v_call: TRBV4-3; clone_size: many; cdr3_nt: TGCGCCAGCAGCCAAGATGGTACAGGCACCGGGGAGCTGTTTTTT; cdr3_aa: CASSQDGTGTGELFF
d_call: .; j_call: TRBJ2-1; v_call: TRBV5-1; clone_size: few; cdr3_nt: TGCGCCAGCAGCGAAACCGGGGGACCTTACAATGAGCAGTTCTTC; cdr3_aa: CASSETGGPYNEQFF
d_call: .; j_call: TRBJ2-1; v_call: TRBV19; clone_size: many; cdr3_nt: TGTGCCAGTAGCCCCTTGGACAGAACCTACAATGAGCAGTTCTTC; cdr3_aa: CASSPLDRTYNEQFF
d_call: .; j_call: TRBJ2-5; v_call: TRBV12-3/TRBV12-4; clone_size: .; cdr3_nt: TGTGCCAGCAGTTTAGGATTCGGCGGAAGGGCCTGGGGGACCCAGTACTTC; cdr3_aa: CASSLGFGGRAWGTQYF
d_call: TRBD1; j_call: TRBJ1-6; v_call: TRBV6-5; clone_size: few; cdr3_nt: TGTGCCAGCAGTTTCCGGGACAGAGAGTCACCCCTCCACTTT; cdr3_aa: CASSFRDRESPLHF
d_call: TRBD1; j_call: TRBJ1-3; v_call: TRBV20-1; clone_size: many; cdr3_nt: TGCAGTGCTAGAGATCAGGGGGCCATCTCTGGAAACACCATATATTTT; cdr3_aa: CSARDQGAISGNTIYF
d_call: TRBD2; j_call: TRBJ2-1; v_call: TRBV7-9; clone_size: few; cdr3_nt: TGTGCCAGCAGGACTAGCACTTATGGTAATGAGCAGTTCTTC; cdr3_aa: CASRTSTYGNEQFF
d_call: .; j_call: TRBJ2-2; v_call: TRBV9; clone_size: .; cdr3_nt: TGTGCCAGCAGCGGTAGGGGGATAGGGACCGGGGAGCTGTTTTTT; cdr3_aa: CASSGRGIGTGELFF